The following is a TCR beta chain sequence with its context. Its antigen has not been determined. No much larger clone is present one base from it, and per-base qualities are unavailable. This record belongs to a study of blood T cell repertoires in COVID-19 (dated by TCRdb to the early 2020s). Study-wide context: Collaborator samples came from the United States, Italy and Spain and covered acute and convalescent phases of COVID-19. A freely available public database, intended as a resource for researchers studying the immune response to SARS-CoV-2, is where the repertoires were released. Where HLA class I and class II types were available, the types were taken from metadata supplied by the sample provider, not from assay-based typing. The prospective study material was composed of cDNA or gDNA derived from T cells, B-cell-depleted T cells, or PBMCs. Deeply sampled blood TCRbeta repertoires from subjects exposed to, actively infected with, or recovered from COVID-19 were included in the dataset. Nearly every sample came with metadata listing a de-identified subject ID, COVID-19 status, age in years and sex. The samples were drawn from the first 160 participants of the ongoing ImmuneRACE study and from over 950 subjects provided by 6 global collaborators. Paper-wide results and their limitations: Clinical and demographic metadata were provided uncurated, with the amount varying by source and participant.

Participants in the prospective study were aged about 18 to 95 years, lived in under 30 United States geographic areas, and enrolled through a virtual design. Cohort assignment in the prospective study relied on participant-reported clinical history from a screening survey and a study questionnaire. Mobile phlebotomists in the prospective study collected whole blood, serum and a nasopharyngeal or oropharyngeal swab from every participant. Prospective study participants could optionally give additional blood draws and questionnaires over an approximately 2-month period. Prospective study blood samples were shipped either frozen or at room temperature before DNA extraction. TCRbeta CDR3 regions were amplified from genomic DNA by means of the immunoSEQ Assay, a bias-controlled multiplex PCR. From the authors' description of their analysis: Nucleated cell counts per sample were estimated from amplification of reference gene primers within the assay. To quantify the absolute abundance of each unique TCRbeta CDR3 rearrangement, sequence reads were collapsed and filtered. For each sample, productive Simpson clonality was calculated as the square root of Simpson's diversity index across productive rearrangements. TCRdb mirrors the immuneACCESS table, restricted to in-frame sequences. Some clones are absent from its copies; in checked studies, under half trace to an unresolved V gene, and the reason for the others is unknown. V and J calls and clone size are as listed in that table; D and trimming were resolved from the DNA. The sample table lists about 240,000 clones, approximately 83% of them with a count of one. Around 3.3% of the sample comes from the top ten.

The sequence was obtained from a woman in her 40s with acute COVID-19. Sequencing was carried out using PBMCs or T cells enriched from blood (not recorded which).

Here the CDR3 is given as CASRLTGVGTEAFF. The sequenced DNA: TGCGCCAGCCGACTGACAGGGGTGGGAACTGAAGCTTTCTTT. The chain is assembled from TRBV5-1 and TRBJ1-1, with 8 middle bases fitting TRBD1. CDR1 and CDR2 are read off the germline V gene as SGHRS and YFSETQ. The CDR3 contains 14 residues, cysteine and phenylalanine counted. Just the 42-base CDR3 DNA is kept, in frame starting at base 1. V is cut back by 7 bases and J by 5 bases, with 10 bases in the junction unmatched.